Given below is one TCR beta chain in context. These data originate in a study of T cells after yellow fever vaccination. Study summary: The authors prepared low-cell-number fractions using SMART-Seq v4 Ultra Low Input.

TCRdb re-analysed the 5' RACE reads in MiXCR, keeping a single row per CDR3 protein. The table has fewer than 400,000 distinct CDR3 sequences, around 6.5% seen once. This CDR3 is 15 amino acids long. Trimming took 5 bases from V and 7 from J, leaving 17 bases between them. This rearrangement joins TRBV12-3 or TRBV12-4 to TRBJ1-4; D possibly corresponds to TRBD1 (5 bases). The TCR was taken from a man younger than 40 who received the YFV17D yellow fever vaccine. This sample comprised PBMCs, obtained 5 days after the yellow fever booster vaccination. The CDR3 sequence is CASSHRSGVSEKLFF. Written as DNA, the CDR3 is TGTGCCAGCAGTCACAGGAGTGGAGTTTCTGAAAAACTGTTTTTT.